The T cell receptor (beta chain) described here comes from a study of blood T cell repertoires in COVID-19. The wider study: The study drew acute and convalescent COVID-19 samples from the United States, Italy and Spain. Nucleic acid was either cDNA or gDNA, and it came from T cells, B-cell-depleted T cells, or PBMCs.

The repertoire was sequenced with immunoSEQ multiplex PCR; TCRdb's copy has only in-frame clones and lacks some. This table holds some 62,000 clones, approximately 78% found once. Enrolment of Seattle patients took place during active infection, and they were followed longitudinally. CDR3 size: 15 residues. CDR1 is SEHNR and CDR2 is FQNEAQ in the germline V gene (reference sequence). With V trimmed by 5 bases and J by 6 bases, 7 bases remained unmatched. The receptor comes from a man aged 55 to 70 with COVID-19, enrolled during active disease. The chain employs TRBV7-9 and TRBJ2-7, with 13 bases aligning to TRBD2. The sample taken for sequencing was peripheral blood. CDR3: CASSPTGLAGFEQYF. DNA of the CDR3: TGTGCCAGCAGCCCGACGGGACTAGCGGGATTCGAGCAGTACTTC.